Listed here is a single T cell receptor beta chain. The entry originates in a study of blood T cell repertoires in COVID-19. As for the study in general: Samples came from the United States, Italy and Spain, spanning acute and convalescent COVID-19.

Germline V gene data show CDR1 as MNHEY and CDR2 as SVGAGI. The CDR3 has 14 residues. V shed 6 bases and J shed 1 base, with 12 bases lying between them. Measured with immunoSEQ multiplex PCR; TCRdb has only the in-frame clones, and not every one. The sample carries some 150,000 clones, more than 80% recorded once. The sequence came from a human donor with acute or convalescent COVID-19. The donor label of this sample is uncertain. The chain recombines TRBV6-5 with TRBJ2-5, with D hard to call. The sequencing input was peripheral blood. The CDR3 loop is CASSGDIFQETQYF. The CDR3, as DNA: TGTGCCAGCAGCGGCGACATCTTCCAAGAGACCCAGTACTTC.